Many counts were recorded for the clone carrying this TCR beta chain. This CDR3 comprises 17 residues. Trimming stripped 2 bases from V and 7 bases from J, with 21 bases between. CDR1 SGHTA and CDR2 FQGNSA come from the germline V gene. This entry is derived from a study of T-cell reconstitution after alpha-beta-depleted transplantation in children. TCRbeta library construction was performed incorporating unique molecular identifiers. Via MiXCR, TCRdb re-called the PCR reads, giving one row per CDR3 protein. The data show 350,000 to 400,000 distinct CDR3 sequences, about 14% seen once. J is TRBJ2-1 and V is TRBV7-2; either TRBD1 or TRBD2 may supply D (5 bases each). This sample comprised PBMCs, obtained from the stem cell graft. The receptor was derived from a human donor who donated a stem cell graft to a child with Fanconi anemia. CDR3 coding DNA: TGTGCCAGCAGCTTACGGGTGGGGACCGTCTTAGATAATGAGCAGTTCTTC. Amino acid sequence: CASSLRVGTVLDNEQFF. Together with reference TRBV7-2 and TRBJ2-1, the CDR3 gives the full variable domain: GAGVSQSPSNKVTEKGKDVELRCDPISGHTALYWYRQSLGQGLEFLIYFQGNSAPDKSGLPSDRFSAERTGGSVSTLTIQRTQQEDSAVYLCASSLRVGTVLDNEQFFGPGTRLTVL.